The 3 T cell receptor beta chains given below trace back to one sample, sequenced in a study of cytomegalovirus exposure and HLA in healthy donors. With 60 Vbeta and 13 Jbeta primers, the PCR was carried out. Method: immunoSEQ multiplex PCR; TCRdb's copy keeps in-frame clones and lacks some. The repertoire consists of more than 95,000 clones, with 65% to 85% occurring once and the leading ten covering approximately 5.6%. The material sequenced was PBMCs. These TCRs come from a male donor in good health and CMV-seronegative.

The chain carries TRBV7-8 and TRBJ2-7; TRBD2 agrees at 7 bases. The junction had 9 bases not matched to a gene; V was cut back by 4 bases and J by 6 bases. Germline values: CDR1 SGHVS, CDR2 FQNEAQ. This CDR3 comprises 14 residues. The CDR3 is CASSSSGNGLEQYF. The CDR3 DNA reads as TGTGCCAGCAGCTCAAGCGGGAACGGCCTCGAGCAGTACTTC.

CDR3 bases: TGCGCCAGCAGCCAAGAAGGGGCACTCCTGGCTGAAAAACTGTTTTTT. Its protein is CASSQEGALLAEKLFF. The chain joins TRBV4-1 to TRBJ1-4; tentative D call: TRBD1 (5 bases). The CDR3 loop spans 16 amino acids. Germline V gene data show CDR1 as MGHRA and CDR2 as YSYEKL. V shed 0 bases and J shed 7 bases, with 15 bases lying between them.

This clone has a single count. The chain carries TRBV6-5 and TRBJ1-5, with 8 positions matching TRBD1. V shed 4 bases and J 4 bases; nucleotides not matched to a gene: 0. The CDR3 extends over 13 amino acids. The germline CDR1 and CDR2 sequences are MNHEY and SVGAGI. The CDR3 reads CASSWTGNQPQHF. CDR3 bases: TGTGCCAGCAGTTGGACAGGGAATCAGCCCCAGCATTTT.